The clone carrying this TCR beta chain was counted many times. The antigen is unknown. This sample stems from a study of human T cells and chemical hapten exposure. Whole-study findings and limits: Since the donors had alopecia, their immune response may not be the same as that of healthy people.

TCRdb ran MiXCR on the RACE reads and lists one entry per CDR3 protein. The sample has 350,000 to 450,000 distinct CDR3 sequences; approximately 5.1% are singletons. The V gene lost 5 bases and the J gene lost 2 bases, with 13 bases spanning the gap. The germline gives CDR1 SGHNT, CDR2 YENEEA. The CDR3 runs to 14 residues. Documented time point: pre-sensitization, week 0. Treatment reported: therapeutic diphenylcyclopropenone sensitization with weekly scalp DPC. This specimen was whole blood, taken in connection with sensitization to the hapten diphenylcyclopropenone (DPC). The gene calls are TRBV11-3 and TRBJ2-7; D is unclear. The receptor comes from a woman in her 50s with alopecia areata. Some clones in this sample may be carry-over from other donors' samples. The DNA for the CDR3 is TGTGCCAGCAGCCCCCGGCCTATCACCTACGAGCAGTACTTC. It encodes CASSPRPITYEQYF.